What follows are 32 T cell receptor beta chains derived from one specimen sequenced in a study of human T cells and chemical hapten exposure. Time point indicated: healthy volunteer bleed at 2 weeks. Extraction yielded total RNA from whole blood (unfractionated). In TCRdb, the RACE reads were re-called with MiXCR into one record per CDR3 protein. Of 25,000 to 35,000 distinct CDR3 sequences in the sample, nearly 7.5% were seen once. The sequencing sample was made of whole blood. The source is a human donor in good health. Some clones in this sample may be carry-over from other donors' samples.

This clonotype was recorded many times. The rearrangement joins TRBV6-1 to TRBJ2-3; a weak D match, TRBD2 (7 bases). Germline V gene lookup returns CDR1 MNHNS and CDR2 SASEGT. V was shortened by 6 bases and J by 4 bases, with 17 bases between the two germline ends. This CDR3 is built from 15 residues. The CDR3 is CASSQLGGGADTQYF. CDR3 DNA: TGTGCCAGCAGCCAACTGGGGGGGGGCGCAGATACGCAGTATTTT.

This clonotype has a handful of counts. This rearrangement joins TRBV6-2 or TRBV6-3 to TRBJ2-2; D unclear. This CDR3 region has 20 residues. Trimming took 4 bases from V and 1 from J, leaving 25 bases between them. Germline CDR1 is MNHEY and CDR2 is SVGEGT. CDR3: CASSSDDPPLSPLNTGELFF. CDR3 in DNA: TGTGCCAGCAGTTCTGACGACCCTCCCTTATCCCCTTTGAACACCGGGGAGCTGTTTTTT.

This clonotype was counted between two and nine times. The genes are TRBV13 and TRBJ2-6; 9 nucleotides agree with TRBD1. This CDR3 is 15 amino acids long. The V gene end was trimmed by 0 bases and the J gene end by 11 bases; junction bases not matched to a gene: 5. CDR1 is PRHDT and CDR2 is FYEKMQ in the germline V gene (reference sequence). The CDR3 DNA follows: TGTGCCAGCAGCTTAGGAAACAGGGGGCGCGACGTCCTGACTTTC. Translated, it gives CASSLGNRGRDVLTF.

The chain recombines TRBV6-5 with TRBJ2-7; maybe TRBD1 (6 bases). The germline V gene has CDR1 MNHEY and CDR2 SVGAGI. Trimming shortened V by 0 bases and J by 1 base, and 13 bases separated the two germline ends. The CDR3 covers 16 residues. The CDR3 protein is CASSYSGAGVSYEQYF. CDR3 nucleotides: TGTGCCAGCAGTTACTCAGGGGCAGGGGTATCCTACGAGCAGTACTTC.

The rearrangement uses TRBV6-5 and TRBJ1-2; the D is unclear. Trimming shortened V by 4 bases and J by 0 bases, and 15 bases separated the two germline ends. CDR1 and CDR2 from the germline V gene are MNHEY and SVGAGI. This CDR3 spans 16 amino acids. CDR3 amino acids: CASSSGGRSSNYGYTF. Here the CDR3 DNA reads TGTGCCAGCAGTTCAGGTGGCAGGAGTTCTAACTATGGCTACACCTTC.

The V call is TRBV12-3 or TRBV12-4, the J call TRBJ1-1; D may be TRBD1 (5 bases). The CDR3 has 12 amino acids. Deletions cut 3 bases from V and 10 bases from J, with 12 bases between. CDR3 sequence reads: CASSLMGLGAFF. CDR3 sequence (DNA): TGTGCCAGCAGTTTGATGGGGCTGGGAGCTTTCTTT.

This clonotype came up many times. The chain uses TRBV12-3 or TRBV12-4 and TRBJ1-1; D gene unclear. Trimming shortened V by 7 bases and J by 4 bases, and 16 bases separated the two germline ends. The CDR3 spans 14 residues. The CDR3 DNA reads TGTGCCAGCACCCCTGATAGAGTGTTCACTGAAGCTTTCTTT. Translation: CASTPDRVFTEAFF.

This clonotype was observed many times. The gene calls are TRBV6-4 and TRBJ2-3, with D maybe TRBD2 (5 bases). The V gene lost 3 bases and the J gene lost 1 base, with 8 bases spanning the gap. Germline V lookup: CDR1 MRHNA, CDR2 SNTAGT. The CDR3 extends over 14 amino acids. CDR3 in DNA: TGTGCCAGCAGTGAAACAGCGGGCACAGATACGCAGTATTTT. Translated, it gives CASSETAGTDTQYF.

This clonotype counts as large (0.1 to 1%). J is TRBJ1-2 and V is TRBV2; D call uncertain. CDR1 is SNHLY and CDR2 is FYNNEI in the germline V gene. The CDR3 has 13 residues. The V end lost 4 bases, the J end lost 5 bases, and 11 bases lay between the germline ends. The chain's CDR3 is CASSARPDYGYTF. The CDR3, as DNA: TGTGCCAGCAGTGCCCGCCCGGATTATGGCTACACCTTC. The full variable domain, in which reference TRBV2 and TRBJ1-2 provide the parts outside the CDR3, is EPEVTQTPSHQVTQMGQEVILRCVPISNHLYFYWYRQILGQKVEFLVSFYNNEISEKSEIFDDQFSVERPDGSNFTLKIRSTKLEDSAMYFCASSARPDYGYTFGSGTRLTVV.

In its sample, this clonotype was seen many times. J is TRBJ1-6 and V is TRBV6-5; 9 bases match TRBD1. V was clipped by 2 bases and J by 7 bases; unmatched bases: 0. The CDR3 has 14 amino acids. CDR1 and CDR2 (germline): MNHEY, SVGAGI. The CDR3 here is CASSYGQGNSPLHF. The CDR3 bases are TGTGCCAGCAGTTACGGACAGGGGAATTCACCCCTCCACTTT.

This clonotype has a count of ten or more. V is TRBV4-3 and J is TRBJ2-1, with D perhaps matching TRBD1 or TRBD2 (6 bases each). The length of the CDR3 is 17 residues. CDR1 is LGHNA and CDR2 is YSLEER in the germline V gene. Trimming removed 3 bases at V and 5 bases at J, with 20 bases between. The CDR3 sequence is CASSQAAVGGPHNEQFF. The CDR3, as DNA: TGCGCCAGCAGCCAGGCCGCGGTAGGGGGGCCTCACAATGAGCAGTTCTTC.

The rearrangement uses TRBV12-3 or TRBV12-4 and TRBJ1-1, with D perhaps TRBD1 (6 bases). V dropped 3 bases and J dropped 8 bases, with 7 bases sitting between them. The CDR3 runs to 11 residues. The DNA of the CDR3 is TGTGCCAGCAGTTTTGACAGGGAAGCTTTCTTT. Its translation: CASSFDREAFF.

This clonotype was recorded a few times. This chain uses TRBV30 with TRBJ1-2; D unclear. Trimming pared 2 bases from V and 0 bases from J, leaving 7 bases between. The CDR3 consists of 13 residues. The germline V gene has CDR1 GTSNPN and CDR2 SVGIG (reference sequence). The CDR3 loop reads CAWSPSANYGYTF. CDR3 sequence (DNA): TGTGCCTGGAGTCCCTCAGCTAACTATGGCTACACCTTC.

This clonotype came up many times. The rearrangement links TRBV20-1 to TRBJ2-7; D tentatively reads TRBD1 or TRBD2 (5 bases each). The V gene lost 1 base and the J gene lost 3 bases, with 13 bases spanning the gap. Per germline, CDR1 DFQATT and CDR2 SNEGSKA (reference sequence). The CDR3 has 14 amino acids. The CDR3 DNA follows: TGCAGTGCTAGAGCCGGGGCAAGAAGCTACGAGCAGTACTTC. It codes for CSARAGARSYEQYF.

This clonotype occurred many times. The V and J genes are TRBV6-2 or TRBV6-3 and TRBJ2-5; D might be TRBD1 (5 bases). This CDR3 has 14 amino acids. The germline V gene has CDR1 MNHEY and CDR2 SVGEGT. V shed 1 base and J shed 7 bases, with 13 bases lying between them. The CDR3 DNA sequence: TGTGCCAGCAGTTACTTGTCGGACCAGGGGACCCAGTACTTC. Translation: CASSYLSDQGTQYF.

This clonotype was picked up a small number of times. The CDR3 DNA reads TGTGCCAGCAGTTTAGGGGAGGGACCCCAGACGGGAGGCTACACCTTC. Residues: CASSLGEGPQTGGYTF. V usage is TRBV12-3 or TRBV12-4 and J usage is TRBJ1-2; tentatively, D is TRBD1 (5 bases). V shed 1 base and J shed 8 bases, with 20 bases lying between them. The CDR3 runs to 16 residues.

In its sample, this clonotype was seen a few times. The chain joins TRBV18 to TRBJ2-1; TRBD2 aligns across 7 bases. V lost 5 bases to trimming and J lost 9 bases; unmatched junction nucleotides: 13. This CDR3 is 15 amino acids long. In germline, CDR1 is KGHSH, CDR2 LQKENI. The CDR3 here is CASSGLSSGEGEQFF. As DNA, the CDR3 is TGTGCCAGCTCAGGATTGTCGAGCGGGGAAGGTGAGCAGTTCTTC.

This clonotype was observed at least ten times. V is TRBV27 and J is TRBJ2-7; D could derive from TRBD1 or TRBD2 (6 bases each). CDR3 length: 14 amino acids. The V end lost 4 bases, the J end lost 3 bases, and 13 bases lay between the germline ends. Germline V gene data show CDR1 as MNHEY and CDR2 as SMNVEV (reference sequence). CDR3 loop: CASSSGGKRYEQYF. Here the CDR3 DNA reads TGTGCCAGCAGTTCCGGGGGCAAACGCTACGAGCAGTACTTC.

On this clonotype: A read error may explain this, as a much larger clone is one base away. The rearrangement joins TRBV7-9 to TRBJ2-6; tentative D call: TRBD1 (5 bases). This CDR3 has 15 residues. CDR1 and CDR2 from the germline V gene are SEHNR and FQNEAQ (reference sequence). The CDR3 coding sequence is TGTGCCAGCAGCCCTATCCCCTCTGGGGCCAACGTCCTGAATTTC. This encodes CASSPIPSGANVLNF.

The chain joins TRBV6-5 to TRBJ2-3, with 9 positions matching TRBD2. The germline gives CDR1 MNHEY, CDR2 SVGAGI. The CDR3 spans 15 residues. V trimming: 6 bases; J trimming: 1 base; junction bases outside the gene matches: 5. CDR3 residues: CASRNQRGGTDTQYF. In DNA form, the CDR3 reads TGTGCCAGCAGGAACCAGCGGGGGGGCACAGATACGCAGTATTTT.

The table lists this clonotype with many counts. The CDR3 coding sequence is TGCGCCAGCAGCCAAGCCGACCGGGGAAGGTCTGGGGCCAACGTCCTGACTTTC. Translated, it gives CASSQADRGRSGANVLTF. The chain combines TRBV4-3 with TRBJ2-6, with D perhaps matching TRBD2 (5 bases). The CDR3 is 18 residues long. V was cut by 1 base and J by 1 base, with 14 bases left in between. The germline V gene has CDR1 LGHNA and CDR2 YSLEER.

This clonotype has a handful of counts. The rearrangement links TRBV20-1 to TRBJ1-2; D not resolved. Germline values: CDR1 DFQATT, CDR2 SNEGSKA (reference sequence). Trimming removed 3 bases at V and 7 bases at J, with 9 bases between. The CDR3 is 11 amino acids. The CDR3 reads CSARKLSGYTF. The CDR3 DNA is TGCAGTGCTAGGAAGTTGAGTGGCTACACCTTC.

This clonotype was detected ten times or more. This chain connects TRBV29-1 to TRBJ2-5, with D uncertain. The CDR3 runs to 13 residues. Germline V gene data show CDR1 as SQVTM and CDR2 as ANQGSEA. With 8 bases removed from V and 2 bases from J, the gap between germline ends came to 15 bases. The CDR3 loop reads CSLYHHNQETQYF. The CDR3 coding sequence is TGCAGCCTATACCACCACAATCAAGAGACCCAGTACTTC. The variable domain in full, completed from reference TRBV29-1 and TRBJ2-5, reads SAVISQKPSRDICQRGTSLTIQCQVDSQVTMMFWYRQQPGQSLTLIATANQGSEATYESGFVIDKFPISRPNLTFSTLTVSNMSPEDSSIYLCSLYHHNQETQYFGPGTRLLVL.

This clonotype has at least ten counts. The chain is built from TRBV7-9 and TRBJ1-1; D is unresolved. CDR3 length: 13 amino acids. Deletions cut 3 bases from V and 4 bases from J, with 9 bases between. CDR1 is SEHNR, CDR2 FQNEAQ, per germline (reference sequence). The CDR3 is CASSFSDITEAFF. DNA for the CDR3: TGTGCCAGCAGCTTTTCCGACATCACTGAAGCTTTCTTT.

The CDR3 DNA reads as TGTGCCAGCAGCCGGACTAGCGGGAGCGCAGATACGCAGTATTTT. This encodes CASSRTSGSADTQYF. The V and J genes are TRBV7-9 and TRBJ2-3; 13 nucleotides agree with TRBD2. Trimming removed 5 bases from V and 4 bases from J; junction bases left unmatched: 3. The CDR3 is made up of 15 amino acids. The germline gives CDR1 SEHNR, CDR2 FQNEAQ (reference sequence).

In this sample, this clonotype turned up many times. The V and J genes are TRBV6-2 or TRBV6-3 and TRBJ2-1; 8 bases fit TRBD1. The V and J ends lost 5 bases and 6 bases, in that order; junction bases with no gene match: 6. This CDR3 contains 14 residues. CDR1 and CDR2 (germline): MNHEY, SVGEGT. The CDR3 here is CASSPGQEGNEQFF. Written as DNA, the CDR3 is TGTGCCAGCAGTCCGGGACAGGAAGGCAATGAGCAGTTCTTC.

This clonotype was seen ten or more times. This chain joins TRBV7-9 and TRBJ2-5; 10 nucleotides line up with TRBD2. Germline-derived CDR1 and CDR2 are SEHNR and FQNEAQ (reference sequence). This CDR3 spans 13 amino acids. V was clipped by 4 bases and J by 7 bases; unmatched bases: 3. The CDR3 DNA reads TGTGCCAGCAGCTCCGGGACTAGCGTGACCCAGTACTTC. This translates into CASSSGTSVTQYF.

This clonotype has ten or more counts. This rearrangement joins TRBV5-1 to TRBJ2-1, with D possibly being TRBD2 (5 bases). Trimming shortened V by 0 bases and J by 1 base, and 11 bases separated the two germline ends. CDR3 length: 16 residues. Germline CDR1 and CDR2: SGHRS and YFSETQ. The CDR3 DNA is TGCGCCAGCAGCTTGGTAGGTACGGGGTCCTACAATGAGCAGTTCTTC. Its translation: CASSLVGTGSYNEQFF.

The chain uses TRBV4-1 and TRBJ2-7; 11 nucleotides match TRBD1. The CDR3 consists of 15 residues. The V and J ends lost 4 bases and 5 bases, in that order; junction bases with no gene match: 7. Germline V gene data show CDR1 as MGHRA and CDR2 as YSYEKL. The CDR3 is CASSPWDRGGDEQYF. CDR3 nucleotides: TGCGCCAGCAGCCCGTGGGACAGGGGGGGGGACGAGCAGTACTTC.

With regard to this clonotype: A read error is possible here, since a much larger clone lies one base away. The gene calls are TRBV12-3 or TRBV12-4 and TRBJ2-6, with D possibly matching TRBD1 (6 bases). This CDR3 comprises 16 residues. CDR3 loop: CASSSGTLTGTNVLTF. In DNA, the CDR3 is TGTGCCAGCAGTTCCGGGACACTTACTGGGACCAACGTCCTGACTTTC.

This clonotype turned up a few times. The chain has TRBV28 and TRBJ2-6, with TRBD2 matching over 8 bases. This CDR3 is 16 amino acids long. J gave up 4 bases and V 5 bases, and 7 bases lay outside the gene matches. Germline V gene lookup returns CDR1 MDHEN and CDR2 SYDVKM. CDR3 sequence reads: CASSLAGPGGANVLTF. The DNA of the CDR3 is TGTGCCAGCAGTCTAGCGGGCCCCGGAGGGGCCAACGTCCTGACTTTC.

In this sample, this clonotype turned up many times. This sequence joins TRBV6-6 and TRBJ2-7; 10 bases match TRBD1. The junction had 6 bases not matched to a gene; V was cut back by 5 bases and J by 5 bases. From germline, CDR1 is MNHNY and CDR2 SVGAGI (reference sequence). The CDR3 totals 14 residues. For the CDR3, the DNA is TGTGCCAGCAGTAGGGGACAGGGGATCCACGAGCAGTACTTC. Protein: CASSRGQGIHEQYF.